A single sample gave rise to the 23 T cell receptor beta chains below, sequenced in a study of CD8+ T cells in alopecia areata. Treatment described: oral pan-JAK inhibitor, 5-10 mg twice daily. cDNA serving as the sequencing template came from extracted, reverse transcribed RNA. Data came from immunoSEQ multiplex PCR; TCRdb stores just in-frame clones and leaves some out. The sample has 190,000 or so clones, under 60% seen once; the top ten hold over 10%. Source: CD8+ T cells sorted from blood, taken at week 24, from a patient treated with tofacitinib. Receptors originate from a human donor with alopecia areata.

The rearrangement uses TRBV30 and TRBJ2-7; D gene ambiguous. The CDR3 is 14 residues long. Trimming shortened V by 3 bases and J by 2 bases, and 14 bases separated the two germline ends. Germline lookup yields CDR1 GTSNPN and CDR2 SVGIG (reference sequence). CDR3 region: CAWRSVGRPYEQYF. The CDR3 coding sequence is TGTGCCTGGAGGTCTGTAGGACGGCCCTACGAGCAGTACTTC.

The rearrangement links TRBV29-1 to TRBJ1-2, with D unresolved. Germline CDR1 is SQVTM and CDR2 is ANQGSEA. The CDR3 extends over 14 amino acids. Trimming shortened V by 6 bases and J by 7 bases, and 21 bases separated the two germline ends. CDR3 in amino acids: CSVGKAEATPGYTF. The CDR3, as DNA: TGCAGCGTCGGCAAAGCAGAGGCTACCCCTGGCTACACCTTC.

The gene calls are TRBV7-9 and TRBJ2-7; 8 positions match TRBD1. Germline V CDR1 and CDR2: SEHNR, FQNEAQ (reference sequence). V lost 8 bases to trimming and J lost 5 bases; unmatched junction nucleotides: 11. The CDR3 length is 14 residues. The CDR3 bases are TGTGCCAGCGAGAGGGGCCAGGGGGCCGACGAGCAGTACTTC. This translates into CASERGQGADEQYF.

CDR3 in DNA: TGCAGCCCTAGGACAGGAGAGGATACGCAGTATTTT. Amino acids: CSPRTGEDTQYF. The chain uses TRBV29-1 and TRBJ2-3; 7 bases fit TRBD1. V was pared by 8 bases and J by 6 bases, with 8 bases of the junction left unmatched. The CDR3 has 12 residues. Germline CDR1 is SQVTM and CDR2 is ANQGSEA.

This chain uses TRBV5-6 with TRBJ2-7; TRBD2 agrees at 10 bases. J was trimmed by 3 bases and V by 0 bases; bases with no gene match: 3. The CDR3 is 15 amino acids. Germline CDR1 is SGHDT and CDR2 is YYEEEE. CDR3 loop: CASSLGLAGVYEQYF. In DNA form, the CDR3 reads TGTGCCAGCAGCTTGGGTCTAGCGGGAGTCTACGAGCAGTACTTC.

V is TRBV23-1 and J is TRBJ2-2; 8 positions agree with TRBD2. TRBV23-1 belongs to the ORF category, with a function that is uncertain. This CDR3 contains 19 residues. V dropped 1 base and J dropped 5; count of bases not matched to a gene: 15. The CDR3 sequence is CASSQCGFGRALRTGELFF. CDR3 in DNA: TGCGCCAGCAGTCAATGTGGATTCGGGAGGGCCCTTAGGACCGGGGAGCTGTTTTTT.

The chain is built from TRBV2 and TRBJ2-7; 11 nucleotides match TRBD2. Looked up from germline, CDR1 is SNHLY and CDR2 is FYNNEI. The V gene end was trimmed by 4 bases and the J gene end by 2 bases; junction bases not matched to a gene: 7. The CDR3 spans 16 residues. CDR3 bases: TGTGCCAGCAGTGGGAGTCTAGCGGGGGGACCCTACGAGCAGTACTTC. It translates to CASSGSLAGGPYEQYF.

The J gene is TRBJ2-7, the V gene TRBV7-9, with D unresolved. The CDR3 spans 13 residues. The germline V gene encodes CDR1 SEHNR and CDR2 FQNEAQ (reference sequence). Trimming shortened V by 5 bases and J by 2 bases, and 10 bases separated the two germline ends. CDR3 sequence: CASSRENTYEQYF. In DNA, the CDR3 is TGTGCCAGCAGCCGCGAAAACACCTACGAGCAGTACTTC.

This sequence joins TRBV6-6 and TRBJ1-1; D is unclear. Trimming left V 7 bases short and J 4 bases short, with 10 bases between. Germline assignment: CDR1 MNHNY and CDR2 SVGAGI (reference sequence). This CDR3 is built from 12 residues. The CDR3 DNA reads as TGTGCCAGCACCGAGGACGGCACTGAAGCTTTCTTT. Translation: CASTEDGTEAFF.

This clone appeared a few times. The V call is TRBV6-1, the J call TRBJ1-5, with 9 bases aligning to TRBD1. Germline V gene lookup returns CDR1 MNHNS and CDR2 SASEGT. The trim removed 1 base at V and 5 bases at J, leaving 6 bases unmatched. The CDR3 is made up of 16 amino acids. The CDR3 sequence: CASSEVYRGLDQPQHF. CDR3 DNA: TGTGCCAGCAGTGAAGTTTACAGGGGGCTTGATCAGCCCCAGCATTTT.

This clone was picked up many times. The V gene is TRBV30, the J gene TRBJ2-7; a weak D match, TRBD2 (7 bases). Germline V lookup: CDR1 GTSNPN, CDR2 SVGIG (reference sequence). The ends were cut back, 2 bases at V and 6 bases at J, with 14 bases in the middle. The CDR3 is made up of 13 amino acids. CDR3 DNA: TGTGCCTGGAGTTTGTCGGGGGGCCGCGAGCAGTACTTC. Amino acid sequence: CAWSLSGGREQYF.

The chain joins TRBV5-4 to TRBJ2-5, with D possibly TRBD1 on 6 matching bases. The ends were cut back, 6 bases at V and 5 bases at J, with 14 bases in the middle. The CDR3 runs to 13 residues. From germline, CDR1 is SGHNT and CDR2 YYREEE (reference sequence). The CDR3 DNA is TGTGCCAGCAACCGGGACAAGAGGGAGACCCAGTACTTC. It codes for CASNRDKRETQYF.

This clone has more than one count but fewer than ten. This sequence joins TRBV4-1 and TRBJ2-1; weak D call: TRBD1 (5 bases). Trimming left V 0 bases short and J 9 bases short, with 6 bases between. Germline loops: CDR1 MGHRA, CDR2 YSYEKL. This CDR3 has 12 amino acids. CDR3 loop: CASSQDQGEQFF. DNA of the CDR3: TGCGCCAGCAGCCAAGATCAGGGTGAGCAGTTCTTC.

The chain recombines TRBV14 with TRBJ2-1, with D tentatively TRBD2 (7 bases). The CDR3 has 16 amino acids. Germline V CDR1 and CDR2: SGHDN, FVKESK. V lost 6 bases to trimming and J lost 6 bases, with 21 bases between them. In DNA, the CDR3 is TGTGCCAGCAGGAAGAGAGGGGGGGCTCCGGTCAATGAGCAGTTCTTC. Amino acid sequence: CASRKRGGAPVNEQFF.

This clone has more than one count but fewer than ten. The chain links TRBV30 to TRBJ2-1, with D uncertain. The germline V gene has CDR1 GTSNPN and CDR2 SVGIG (reference sequence). V was clipped by 0 bases and J by 10 bases, with 10 bases between them. The CDR3 covers 12 residues. As DNA, the CDR3 is TGTGCCTGGAGTGTACGGTTAAACGAGCAGTTCTTC. It codes for CAWSVRLNEQFF.

This clone was observed a few times. Written as DNA, the CDR3 is TGTGCCAGCAGCTTGACTAGCCCTAGGGATACGCAGTATTTT. As protein: CASSLTSPRDTQYF. The V call is TRBV5-6, the J call TRBJ2-3; a weak D match, TRBD2 (6 bases). The CDR3 runs to 14 residues. CDR1 is SGHDT and CDR2 is YYEEEE in the germline V gene. Trimming left V 1 base short and J 6 bases short, with 12 bases between. Full variable domain (remainder filled in from reference TRBV5-6 and TRBJ2-3): DAGVTQSPTHLIKTRGQQVTLRCSPKSGHDTVSWYQQALGQGPQFIFQYYEEEERQRGNFPDRFSGHQFPNYSSELNVNALLLGDSALYLCASSLTSPRDTQYFGPGTRLTVL.

J is TRBJ1-1 and V is TRBV30, with 9 bases identical to TRBD1. J gave up 9 bases and V 2 bases, and 4 bases lay outside the gene matches. CDR1 is GTSNPN and CDR2 is SVGIG in the germline V gene (reference sequence). The length of the CDR3 is 12 residues. As DNA, the CDR3 is TGTGCCTGGAGTTGGGGACAGGGCCAAGCTTTCTTT. This sequence encodes CAWSWGQGQAFF.

This clone was counted a few times. This rearrangement joins TRBV29-1 to TRBJ2-7; D remains unclear. Germline-derived CDR1 and CDR2 are SQVTM and ANQGSEA. This CDR3 has 12 residues. V lost 6 bases to trimming and J lost 4 bases, with 13 bases between them. The DNA for the CDR3 is TGCAGCGTAGGAAAGGGTGCTTACGAGCAGTACTTC. Translating it yields CSVGKGAYEQYF.

This rearrangement joins TRBV7-9 to TRBJ1-1; D remains ambiguous. V was clipped by 0 bases and J by 1 base, with 9 bases between them. Germline V gives CDR1 SEHNR, CDR2 FQNEAQ (reference sequence). The CDR3 has 15 residues. CDR3 in DNA: TGTGCCAGCAGCTTAGCTCGGGGAGAGAACACTGAAGCTTTCTTT. This sequence encodes CASSLARGENTEAFF.

The chain links TRBV5-6 to TRBJ1-6; maybe TRBD1 (5 bases). Trimming stripped 0 bases from V and 10 bases from J, with 11 bases between. This CDR3 is built from 14 residues. Looked up from germline, CDR1 is SGHDT and CDR2 is YYEEEE. CDR3 sequence (DNA): TGTGCCAGCAGCTTGGAAGGGGAAGGCTCACCCCTCCACTTT. Translation gives CASSLEGEGSPLHF.

This clone was detected only a few times. This rearrangement joins TRBV30 to TRBJ2-1; 11 nucleotides match TRBD2. Germline-derived CDR1 and CDR2 are GTSNPN and SVGIG (reference sequence). The CDR3 contains 14 residues. The J segment lost 6 bases and the V segment lost 2 bases, leaving 3 bases of the junction unmatched. CDR3 residues: CAWSRLAGPNEQFF. CDR3 bases: TGTGCCTGGAGTCGACTAGCGGGGCCCAATGAGCAGTTCTTC. Using reference TRBV30 and TRBJ2-1 for the parts outside the CDR3, the full variable domain is SQTIHQWPATLVQPVGSPLSLECTVEGTSNPNLYWYRQAAGRGLQLLFYSVGIGQISSEVPQNLSASRPQDRQFILSSKKLLLSDSGFYLCAWSRLAGPNEQFFGPGTRLTVL.

This chain links TRBV15 with TRBJ1-5; D might be TRBD1 (6 bases). Germline V lookup: CDR1 LNHNV, CDR2 YYDKDF (reference sequence). Trimming stripped 5 bases from V and 4 bases from J, with 9 bases between. The CDR3 spans 13 residues. The CDR3 DNA reads as TGTGCCACCAGCCCAGGGGTTAATCAGCCCCAGCATTTT. This sequence encodes CATSPGVNQPQHF. Combining the CDR3 with reference TRBV15 and TRBJ1-5 gives the whole variable domain DAMVIQNPRYQVTQFGKPVTLSCSQTLNHNVMYWYQQKSSQAPKLLFHYYDKDFNNEADTPDNFQSRRPNTSFCFLDIRSPGLGDTAMYLCATSPGVNQPQHFGDGTRLSIL.

This chain uses TRBV18 with TRBJ2-7; maybe TRBD1 (6 bases). This CDR3 has 15 amino acids. In germline, CDR1 is KGHSH, CDR2 LQKENI. With 2 bases removed from V and 2 bases from J, the gap between germline ends came to 13 bases. CDR3 sequence (DNA): TGTGCCAGCTCACCAGGCACAGGGATACCCTACGAGCAGTACTTC. Translating gives CASSPGTGIPYEQYF.